This TCR beta chain was identified during a study of T cell responses to AZD1222 COVID-19 vaccine. This clone was picked up one time. Data came from immunoSEQ multiplex PCR; TCRdb stores just in-frame clones and leaves some out. The sample includes about 180,000 clones, 85% to 90% of them seen just once. The V gene lost 0 bases and the J gene lost 7 bases, with 18 bases spanning the gap. Germline loops: CDR1 MGHRA, CDR2 YSYEKL. The CDR3 is 17 residues long. The chain links TRBV4-1 to TRBJ1-4; maybe TRBD1 (5 bases). The TCR sequence derives from an adult who received the MenACWY meningococcal vaccine as a control. The sample was peripheral blood, taken 28 days after the second dose of the MenACWY control vaccine. CDR3 amino acids: CASSQDESRGRGEKLFF. Written as DNA, the CDR3 is TGCGCCAGCAGCCAAGATGAATCCCGGGGCCGGGGTGAAAAACTGTTTTTT.